Below, one T cell receptor (beta chain) is given with its context. This clonotype appeared many times. It has no known antigen specificity. Base-call qualities are not available, and no considerably larger clone is one nucleotide away. This entry comes from a study of T-cell reconstitution after alpha-beta-depleted transplantation in children (dated by TCRdb to 2016 to 2018). Regarding the research as a whole: Using TCR repertoire profiling, the study quantitatively followed how T-cell immune reconstitution unfolded in children after TCRalphabeta/CD19-depleted allogeneic hematopoietic cell transplantation.

The germline V gene (reference sequence) supplies CDR1 DFQATT and CDR2 SNEGSKA. The cysteine opens and the phenylalanine closes a CDR3 of 13 amino acids. The retained sequence is limited to the CDR3, 39 bases, with the frame set at the first base. Cut back by 6 bases and 5 bases, the V and J ends lie 11 bases apart. Sample treatment or condition, as interpreted from the label and publication: allogeneic hematopoietic cell transplantation with graft depleted of TCRalphabeta T cells and CD19 B cells. The children who served as transplant recipients had been given grafts of TCRalphabeta/CD19-depleted allogeneic hematopoietic cells. Overall study results and their limits: The high TCRbeta diversity at day 60 in some patients was ascribed to recipient T cells and intrathymic progenitors that had survived conditioning. The frequencies of hyperexpanded clones fell over the following months, and after one year, T-cell counts and TCRbeta diversity were mostly attributed to newly produced T cells. The apparently early recovery of alphabetaT-cell counts about two months after transplant reportedly depended on only several hundred rapidly expanded clones that came from non-depleted graft cells.

Receptors were amplified or captured by PCR. These reads were obtained on an Illumina HiSeq 2500. Molecular barcoding was employed in the preparation of TCR libraries, with unique molecular identifiers being used to normalize TCRbeta repertoire quantification. The public reads were reprocessed in TCRdb via fastp at Q25 and MiXCR, keeping in-frame beta chains. For every CDR3 protein sequence, its rows merge into one entry that carries the most common genes and DNA. Present in this sample are 550,000 to 800,000 distinct CDR3 sequences, around 13% of which were seen just once. Of the sample, around 0.8% is held by the ten largest clones.

The rearrangement combines TRBV20-1 with TRBJ1-6; the D gene is perhaps TRBD1, on 5 matching bases. Sequences were derived from PBMCs, sampled before TCRalphabeta/CD19-depleted stem cell transplant. The source of this sequence is a girl between 2 and 10 years old with congenital amegakaryocytic thrombocytopenia, due to receive a stem cell transplant. The sequence in DNA is TGCAGTGCCTTTAGGGACCATAATTCACCCCTCCACTTT. Translated, it gives CSAFRDHNSPLHF.